The rows below give T cell receptor beta chains drawn from one sample of a study of blood T cells in healthy people across ages. One entry per CDR3 protein results from TCRdb running MiXCR on the 5' RACE reads. This sample has approximately 780,000 distinct CDR3 sequences, with more than 25% found just once. These data also formed part of another study, on T cells of mothers and their children.

Sequenced input: blood. The receptors originated from a boy aged 10-17 years in good health. Both conserved end residues are part of each CDR3.

CDR3 protein: CASSTIAGSYNEQFF
V gene: TRBV7-2
J gene: TRBJ2-1

CDR3 protein: CSVVRSGVSYEQYF
V gene: TRBV29-1
J gene: TRBJ2-7

CDR3 protein: CSVYSASQETQYF
V gene: TRBV29-1
J gene: TRBJ2-5

CDR3 protein: CASSTMDGRGGYTF
V gene: TRBV6-5
J gene: TRBJ1-2

CDR3 protein: CATKWPGHSNTEAFF
V gene: TRBV21-1
J gene: TRBJ1-1

CDR3 protein: CATSNLRGSSYEQYF
V gene: TRBV15
J gene: TRBJ2-7

CDR3 protein: CASSDGTGGNSPLHF
V gene: TRBV25-1
J gene: TRBJ1-6

CDR3 protein: CASSRGRETHEQYF
V gene: TRBV28
J gene: TRBJ2-7

CDR3 protein: CAWTPIGQGYGYTF
V gene: TRBV30
J gene: TRBJ1-2

CDR3 protein: CASSFLRGQETQYF
V gene: TRBV12-3/TRBV12-4
J gene: TRBJ2-5

CDR3 protein: CASSLVRDRKYEQYF
V gene: TRBV5-1
J gene: NA

CDR3 protein: CASRRGTNTGAFF
V gene: TRBV9
J gene: TRBJ1-1

CDR3 protein: CASSFSRNTIYF
V gene: TRBV11-2
J gene: TRBJ1-3

CDR3 protein: CASRGSDSLTGELFF
V gene: TRBV10-1
J gene: TRBJ2-2

CDR3 protein: CASSAVRETQYF
V gene: TRBV6-4
J gene: TRBJ2-5

CDR3 protein: CASSSGLGGSQYF
V gene: TRBV11-2
J gene: TRBJ2-5

CDR3 protein: CSAEDSTNEKLFF
V gene: TRBV20-1
J gene: TRBJ1-4

CDR3 protein: CASSTGQGDEQYF
V gene: TRBV11-3
J gene: TRBJ2-7

CDR3 protein: CASSYTGGGGQPQHF
V gene: TRBV27
J gene: TRBJ1-5

CDR3 protein: CAWSMANTGELFF
V gene: TRBV30
J gene: TRBJ2-2

CDR3 protein: CASSLGPSRGPQHF
V gene: TRBV5-6
J gene: TRBJ1-5

CDR3 protein: CASSLSNRVGVEPQHF
V gene: TRBV27
J gene: TRBJ1-5

CDR3 protein: CASSLVGFTETQYF
V gene: TRBV11-2
J gene: TRBJ2-5

CDR3 protein: CASSFGGIHF
V gene: TRBV27
J gene: TRBJ1-6

CDR3 protein: CASSPRQVANEQFF
V gene: TRBV5-1
J gene: TRBJ2-1

CDR3 protein: CSARDIHQETQYF
V gene: TRBV20-1
J gene: TRBJ2-5

CDR3 protein: CASSYTGARETQYF
V gene: TRBV12-3/TRBV12-4
J gene: TRBJ2-5

CDR3 protein: CASRRGQGNEQFF
V gene: TRBV6-5
J gene: NA

CDR3 protein: CASRLADRVEGYTF
V gene: TRBV28
J gene: TRBJ1-2

CDR3 protein: CASSYDLVKQETQYF
V gene: TRBV12-3/TRBV12-4
J gene: TRBJ2-5

CDR3 protein: CATSVAGANQPQHF
V gene: TRBV24-1
J gene: TRBJ1-5

CDR3 protein: CASSFRGGANVLTF
V gene: TRBV5-1
J gene: TRBJ2-6

CDR3 protein: CASSFSGIIYEQYF
V gene: TRBV12-3/TRBV12-4
J gene: TRBJ2-7

CDR3 protein: CASRNRGSFYEQYF
V gene: TRBV28
J gene: TRBJ2-7

CDR3 protein: CASSNSRAGVSQYF
V gene: TRBV21-1
J gene: TRBJ2-5

CDR3 protein: CASSEMEARGYTF
V gene: TRBV6-1
J gene: TRBJ1-2

CDR3 protein: CASSLMSIGSYEQYF
V gene: TRBV27
J gene: TRBJ2-7

CDR3 protein: CASSPPADRRSGYTF
V gene: TRBV18
J gene: TRBJ1-2

CDR3 protein: CASSLRVGHHYGYTF
V gene: TRBV5-1
J gene: TRBJ1-2

CDR3 protein: CATSATSGGRNTGELFF
V gene: TRBV24-1
J gene: TRBJ2-2

CDR3 protein: CASSPRGSGEETQYF
V gene: TRBV7-2
J gene: TRBJ2-5

CDR3 protein: CSVGVVEREKLFF
V gene: TRBV29-1
J gene: TRBJ1-4

CDR3 protein: CASSQLDPGLLETQYF
V gene: TRBV14
J gene: TRBJ2-5

CDR3 protein: CASSFTSAGVGFF
V gene: TRBV12-3/TRBV12-4
J gene: TRBJ2-5

CDR3 protein: CASSFAQGQGKETQYF
V gene: TRBV12-3/TRBV12-4
J gene: TRBJ2-5

CDR3 protein: CASSRGPTGETQYF
V gene: TRBV3-1
J gene: TRBJ2-5

CDR3 protein: CSGLDEKLFF
V gene: TRBV29-1
J gene: TRBJ1-4

CDR3 protein: CASSELGGAVDTQYF
V gene: TRBV5-1
J gene: TRBJ2-3

CDR3 protein: CASSQGASINEQYF
V gene: TRBV5-1
J gene: NA

CDR3 protein: CASGPGVLAKNIQYF
V gene: TRBV12-5
J gene: TRBJ2-4

CDR3 protein: CASSLTGGEETQYF
V gene: TRBV7-3
J gene: TRBJ2-5

CDR3 protein: CATSREAGASYEQYF
V gene: TRBV15
J gene: NA

CDR3 protein: CASSLSRGLKTQYF
V gene: TRBV12-3/TRBV12-4
J gene: TRBJ2-5

CDR3 protein: CASRWDRGNTEAFF
V gene: TRBV6-6
J gene: TRBJ1-1

CDR3 protein: CASSLRFTGHNQPQHF
V gene: TRBV7-2
J gene: TRBJ1-5

CDR3 protein: CASSLPSALQFF
V gene: TRBV11-2
J gene: NA

CDR3 protein: CATHSGRVYEQYF
V gene: TRBV28
J gene: TRBJ2-7

CDR3 protein: CASSTGLAGNNEQFF
V gene: TRBV11-2
J gene: NA